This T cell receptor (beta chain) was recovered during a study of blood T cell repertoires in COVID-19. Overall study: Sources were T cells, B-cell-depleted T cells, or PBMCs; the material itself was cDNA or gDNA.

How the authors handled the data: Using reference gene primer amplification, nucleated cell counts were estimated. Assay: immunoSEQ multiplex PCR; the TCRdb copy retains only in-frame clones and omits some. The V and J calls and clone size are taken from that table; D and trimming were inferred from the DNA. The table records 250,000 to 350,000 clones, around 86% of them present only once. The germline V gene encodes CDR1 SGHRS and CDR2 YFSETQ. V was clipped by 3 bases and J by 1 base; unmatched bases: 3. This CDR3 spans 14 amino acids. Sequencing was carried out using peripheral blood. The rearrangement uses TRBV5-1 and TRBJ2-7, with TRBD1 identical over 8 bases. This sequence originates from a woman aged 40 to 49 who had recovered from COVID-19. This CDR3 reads CASSSTGDSYEQYF. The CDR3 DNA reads TGCGCCAGCAGCTCGACAGGGGATTCCTACGAGCAGTACTTC.